This TCR beta chain was recovered during a study of preoperative IRX-2 immunotherapy in early breast cancer. V was clipped by 6 bases and J by 7 bases; unmatched bases: 15. The CDR3 consists of 15 residues. Germline CDR1 reads SQVTM; CDR2 reads ANQGSEA. The treatment here: preoperative locoregional IRX-2 cytokine immunotherapy. Preoperative locoregional IRX-2 cytokine immunotherapy was tested in the phase Ib source study. Profiling relied on immunoSEQ multiplex PCR, and the TCRdb table lists in-frame clones only, not all of them. The table includes tens of thousands of clones, about 81% detected once.

This receptor was obtained from a human donor with breast cancer. The chain has TRBV29-1 and TRBJ1-2; 9 bases agree with TRBD1. Sequencing used lymph node tissue, obtained after IRX-2 immunotherapy. The CDR3 region has the DNA TGCAGCGTCATCCATTCGGGACAGGGAGTAGGTGGCTACACCTTC. Translating gives CSVIHSGQGVGGYTF.